These T cell receptor beta chains were read from a single sample in a study of spatial heterogeneity in lung cancer. TCRdb recomputed calls from the 5' RACE reads with MiXCR, one row per CDR3 protein. The table records about 24,000 distinct CDR3 sequences, 8% to 10% of them present only once. The source material was lung tumor tissue, sampled at surgery. The receptors derive from a male donor with early-stage non-small cell lung cancer. Both conserved end residues are trimmed from each CDR3.

v_call | cdr3_aa
TRBV4-2 | ASSQGHAGGDEQY
TRBV27 | ASRWTGGSRYT
TRBV6-6 | ASSYYGDEQF
TRBV5-1 | ASSSQAYEGEQY
TRBV7-2 | ASSSNGGNIQY
TRBV7-9 | ASSSLGQVQETQY
TRBV4-3 | ASSQDRSMNTEAF
TRBV6-5 | ASSLHGPPGIYEQY
TRBV28 | ASRLTTGGRDTQY
TRBV14 | ASSTTTGYYGYT
TRBV27 | ASSLAVRNTEAF
TRBV5-6 | ASSLVSDQYYEQY
TRBV11-2 | ASSPLPGGGLRDTQY
TRBV6-5 | ASSPSAGLTDTQY
TRBV5-1 | ASSERNEAF
TRBV5-1 | ASSLGQGNYGYT
TRBV2 | ASSRRDTNYGYT
TRBV28 | ASSSNPGNVLT
TRBV6-5 | ASSYQTGQETQY
TRBV28 | ASSLGASGRGETQY
TRBV25-1 | ASRRGVDYGYT
TRBV6-2/TRBV6-3 | ASSRGSSDQPQH
TRBV10-3 | AIRAGGNEKLF
TRBV20-1 | SAPPPRGRNIQY
TRBV29-1 | SVEGVAGVNTEAF
TRBV2 | ASSEQGMDEQY
TRBV15 | ATSPGKLSSYEQY
TRBV5-1 | ASSLGGGRDYGDTEAF
TRBV11-2 | ASSPQNEQF
TRBV4-2 | ASSQDRGGQETQY
TRBV29-1 | SAKLPLSGGPQGYT
TRBV5-6 | ASSRLGGPKHTGELF
TRBV11-1 | ASSFTPAGNTEAF
TRBV6-5 | ASRPDGPGPHEQF
TRBV2 | ASSPGQDNSPLH
TRBV10-3 | AISEPPTLIYEQY
TRBV20-1 | SVRRVGQPQH
TRBV5-1 | ASRRASGGAGNEQF
TRBV19 | ASSIQRGQPQH
TRBV5-1 | ASSPSIAKNIQY
TRBV7-9 | ASSSTGPIGSGANVLT
TRBV7-6 | ASSLASTGGSLSGANVLT
TRBV4-3 | ASSQDRGAAEV
TRBV28 | ATSDRPYYGYT
TRBV7-9 | ASSLGTGDTGELF
TRBV7-9 | ASSFGNSPLH
TRBV30 | AWSRGGRTDTQY
TRBV20-1 | SASLTPNRGLGYT
TRBV7-2 | ASSLAGGPSPDTQY
TRBV24-1 | ATSDPVQGARQETQY
TRBV6-1 | ASKTTDRALGYGYT
TRBV6-2/TRBV6-3 | ASRRDRGSSYEQY
TRBV6-1 | ATPSLGELF
TRBV6-4 | ASRTIAGGPDTQY
TRBV28 | ASSLDRGTGF
TRBV20-1 | SAGTEPRGTQY
TRBV29-1 | SVGDTSTEAF
TRBV6-7 | ASRLRPTGSTDTQY
TRBV7-9 | ASSQKPGQPYNEQF